The rows below give T cell receptor beta chains drawn from one sample of a study of identical twins. MiXCR was run by TCRdb on the 5' RACE reads, yielding one entry per CDR3 protein. This table holds 1,800,000 or so distinct CDR3 sequences, about 30% found once. The sample taken for sequencing was cord blood. The receptors stem from a newborn girl in good health. Both conserved end residues are part of each CDR3.

v_gene | CDR3aa
TRBV7-8 | CASSSIARGWEQYF
TRBV20-1 | CSATYAGLAFNEQFF
TRBV20-1 | CSAMVPVPSTDTQYF
TRBV10-3 | CAISESPAGVSTDTQYF
TRBV5-1 | CASSVGTGDYGYTF
TRBV29-1 | CSVQDSYEQYF
TRBV14 | CASSQDGTGGHEQYF
TRBV27 | CASSLWATGELFF
TRBV6-1 | CASSTQKGNQPQHF
TRBV20-1 | CSVAGGLSYEQYF
TRBV28 | CASSFNPGQAYNEQFF
TRBV3-1 | CASSQFVAGHNEQYF
TRBV10-2 | CASQLSLSSRPYEQYF
TRBV7-8 | CASSFLDRKGSPLHF
TRBV29-1 | CSVEDLAGGSTDTQYF
TRBV20-1 | CSARDGSQQLNTEAFF